This TCR beta chain appears in the sequencing data of a study of T-cell memory formation after mild COVID-19. About the study: The study found TCR clusters largely donor specific. Study-wide results and caveats: CD4+ contracting clones were mainly CM and EM; CD8+ ones, EMRA. Detection of some responders pre-infection suggested pre-existing cross-reactive memory T cells participated.

Germline CDR1 SQVTM, CDR2 ANQGSEA. The CDR3 runs 16 residues. V was pared by 4 bases and J by 3 bases, with 19 bases between. Constant-segment primers and 5'RACE yielded cDNA libraries for TCR alpha and TCR beta, each carrying sample barcodes and UMIs. TCRdb reanalysed the 5' RACE reads using MiXCR and keeps one entry per CDR3 protein. The sample yields roughly 300,000 distinct CDR3 sequences, 12% to 15% seen once. Concerning this clonotype: The antigen is undetermined.

The sequence derives from a man between 18 and 35 years old who had mild COVID-19 (a few samples of this study predate the infection). Cell type and time point are not known. The source material was PBMCs or a T cell subset sorted from them (not recorded which). This chain uses TRBV29-1 with TRBJ1-5, with D tentatively TRBD1 (5 bases). CDR3 loop: CSVVFIGRGDNQPQHF. The CDR3 DNA follows: TGCAGCGTTGTCTTCATCGGGAGAGGGGACAATCAGCCCCAGCATTTT.